This T cell receptor beta chain was retrieved from a study of blood T cell repertoires in COVID-19. Across the whole study: The origin of the acute and convalescent COVID-19 samples was the United States, Italy and Spain. Sources were T cells, B-cell-depleted T cells, or PBMCs; the material itself was cDNA or gDNA.

Original analysis: Reference gene primers were amplified, and this amplification served to estimate nucleated cell counts. Generated by immunoSEQ multiplex PCR, the TCRdb table keeps only in-frame clones and is missing some. D and trimming come from the DNA, and the V and J calls and clone size come from that table. The table has 75,000 to 90,000 clones, under 90% seen once. Trimming took 1 base from V and 5 from J; bases not matched to a gene: 6. CDR1 is SGHDN and CDR2 is FVKESK in the germline V gene. This CDR3 has 16 residues. This rearrangement joins TRBV14 to TRBJ1-2; 11 nucleotides align to TRBD1. The material sequenced was peripheral blood. The TCR originated in a woman aged 40 to 49 with active or convalescent COVID-19. Here the CDR3 DNA reads TGTGCCAGCAGCCAAGGGACTCGGGACAGGGGGTATGGCTACACCTTC. Its translation: CASSQGTRDRGYGYTF.